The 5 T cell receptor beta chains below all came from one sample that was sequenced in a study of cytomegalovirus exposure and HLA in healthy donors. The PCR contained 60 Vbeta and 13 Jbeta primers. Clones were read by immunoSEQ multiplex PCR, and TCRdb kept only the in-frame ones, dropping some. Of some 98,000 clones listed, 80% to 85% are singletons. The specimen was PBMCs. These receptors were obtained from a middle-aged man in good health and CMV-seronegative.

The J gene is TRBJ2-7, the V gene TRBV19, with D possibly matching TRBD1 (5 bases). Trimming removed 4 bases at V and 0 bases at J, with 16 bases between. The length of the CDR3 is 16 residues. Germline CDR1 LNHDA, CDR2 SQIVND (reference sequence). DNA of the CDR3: TGTGCCAGTAGTAACCACAGGACAACTCTCTCCTACGAGCAGTACTTC. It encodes CASSNHRTTLSYEQYF. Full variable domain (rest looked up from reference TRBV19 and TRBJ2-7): DGGITQSPKYLFRKEGQNVTLSCEQNLNHDAMYWYRQDPGQGLRLIYYSQIVNDFQKGDIAEGYSVSREKKESFPLTVTSAQKNPTAFYLCASSNHRTTLSYEQYFGPGTRLTVT.

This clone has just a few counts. This CDR3 reads CASSRGNGNEQFF. As DNA, the CDR3 is TGTGCCAGCTCCCGGGGGAACGGGAATGAGCAGTTCTTC. The chain uses TRBV2 and TRBJ2-1; D may be TRBD2 (6 bases). The V and J ends lost 8 bases and 7 bases respectively, with 15 bases between them. Germline V lookup: CDR1 SNHLY, CDR2 FYNNEI. The CDR3 consists of 13 residues.

In nucleotides, the CDR3 is TGTGCCATCAGTGAGGGGCTACTGGACAATGAGCAGTTCTTC. Encoded protein: CAISEGLLDNEQFF. The chain has TRBV10-3 and TRBJ2-1; D gene unclear. Per the germline V gene, CDR1 is ENHRY and CDR2 is SYGVKD. The V gene lost 2 bases and the J gene lost 5 bases, with 10 bases spanning the gap. This CDR3 has 14 residues.

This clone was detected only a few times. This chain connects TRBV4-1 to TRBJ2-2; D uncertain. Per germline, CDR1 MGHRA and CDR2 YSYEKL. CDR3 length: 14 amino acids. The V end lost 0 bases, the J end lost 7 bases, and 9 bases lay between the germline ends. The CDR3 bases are TGCGCCAGCAGCCAAGAGATAGCCGGCGGGGAGCTGTTTTTT. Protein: CASSQEIAGGELFF.

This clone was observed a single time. The CDR3, as DNA: TGTGCCTGGAGTCCTTGGACAGCGCCCCAAGAGACCCAGTACTTC. Amino acids: CAWSPWTAPQETQYF. This chain connects TRBV30 to TRBJ2-5; weak D call: TRBD1 (6 bases). V was trimmed by 2 bases and J by 1 base, leaving 14 bases between them. CDR3 length: 15 residues. Per germline, CDR1 GTSNPN and CDR2 SVGIG (reference sequence).